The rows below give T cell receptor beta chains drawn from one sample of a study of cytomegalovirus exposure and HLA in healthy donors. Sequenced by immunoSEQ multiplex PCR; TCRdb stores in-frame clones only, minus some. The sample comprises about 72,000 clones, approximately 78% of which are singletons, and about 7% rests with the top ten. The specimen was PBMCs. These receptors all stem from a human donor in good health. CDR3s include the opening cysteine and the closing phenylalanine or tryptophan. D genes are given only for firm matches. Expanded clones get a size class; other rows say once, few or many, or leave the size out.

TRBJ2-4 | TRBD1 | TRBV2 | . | CASSPRQGNLAKNIQYF | TGTGCCAGCAGCCCGAGACAGGGGAACCTAGCCAAAAACATTCAGTACTTC
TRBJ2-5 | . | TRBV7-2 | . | CASSLASTSQETQYF | TGTGCCAGCAGCTTAGCATCGACTAGCCAAGAGACCCAGTACTTC
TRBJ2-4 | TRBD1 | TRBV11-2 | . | CASSFAGGAGNIQYF | TGTGCCAGCAGCTTTGCAGGGGGCGCAGGAAACATTCAGTACTTC
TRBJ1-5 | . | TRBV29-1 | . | CSVELSGDQPQHF | TGCAGCGTGGAACTCTCAGGGGATCAGCCCCAGCATTTT
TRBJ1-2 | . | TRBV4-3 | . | CASSQAWEARGYTF | TGCGCCAGCAGCCAAGCGTGGGAGGCTCGCGGCTACACCTTC
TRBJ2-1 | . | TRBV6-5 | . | CASSYREYNEQFF | TGTGCCAGCAGTTACCGAGAATACAATGAGCAGTTCTTC
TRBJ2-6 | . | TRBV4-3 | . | CASSQDRGSGANVLTF | TGCGCCAGCAGCCAAGACAGGGGTTCTGGGGCCAACGTCCTGACTTTC
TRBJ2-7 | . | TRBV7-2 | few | CASSLSGTYEQYF | TGTGCCAGCAGCTTAAGCGGTACCTACGAGCAGTACTTC
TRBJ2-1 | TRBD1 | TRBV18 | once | CASSVDRGVNEQFF | TGTGCCAGCTCAGTGGACAGGGGGGTCAATGAGCAGTTCTTC
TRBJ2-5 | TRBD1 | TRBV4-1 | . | CASSQGNQGVQETQYF | TGCGCCAGCAGCCAAGGTAACCAGGGGGTACAAGAGACCCAGTACTTC
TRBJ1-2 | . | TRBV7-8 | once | CASSSTITGFYGYTF | TGTGCCAGCAGCTCAACCATTACAGGGTTCTATGGCTACACCTTC
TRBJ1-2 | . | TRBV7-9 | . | CASSFRDSDGYTF | TGTGCCAGCAGCTTCCGGGACTCAGATGGCTACACCTTC
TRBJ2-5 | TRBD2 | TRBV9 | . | CASSVAASGGGPLRETQYF | TGTGCCAGCAGCGTAGCAGCTAGCGGGGGTGGCCCTCTGCGAGAGACCCAGTACTTC
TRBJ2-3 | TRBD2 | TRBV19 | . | CASSTPGRGNTDTQYF | TGTGCCAGTAGTACCCCGGGGAGGGGCAACACAGATACGCAGTATTTT
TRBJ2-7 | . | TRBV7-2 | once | CASSPTGYEQYF | TGTGCCAGCAGCCCGACAGGATACGAGCAGTACTTC
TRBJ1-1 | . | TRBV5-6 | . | CASSPGTFYTEAFF | TGTGCCAGCAGCCCAGGAACATTTTACACTGAAGCTTTCTTT
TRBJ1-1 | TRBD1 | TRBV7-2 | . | CASSLVTGKAFF | TGTGCCAGCAGCTTAGTGACAGGGAAGGCTTTCTTT
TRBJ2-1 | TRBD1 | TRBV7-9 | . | CASSFWQGAPFF | TGTGCCAGCAGCTTTTGGCAGGGGGCTCCGTTCTTC
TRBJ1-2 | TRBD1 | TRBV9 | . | CASSPSGTGDYGYTF | TGTGCCAGCAGCCCCTCCGGGACAGGGGATTATGGCTACACCTTC
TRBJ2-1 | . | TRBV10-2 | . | CASSLASYNEQFF | TGCGCCAGCAGCCTAGCATCCTACAATGAGCAGTTCTTC
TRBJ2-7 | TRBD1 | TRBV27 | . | CASSLSRTGGAGTYEQYF | TGTGCCAGCAGTTTATCGCGGACAGGGGGCGCGGGAACCTACGAGCAGTACTTC
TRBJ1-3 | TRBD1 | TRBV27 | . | CASRDPGQGSGNTIYF | TGTGCCAGCAGAGACCCCGGACAGGGATCTGGAAACACCATATATTTT
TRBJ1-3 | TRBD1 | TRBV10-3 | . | CAIRSDRDNGNTIYF | TGTGCCATCAGATCGGACAGGGACAATGGAAACACCATATATTTT
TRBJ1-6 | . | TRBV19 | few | CASSIDPSRDSPLHF | TGTGCCAGTAGTATAGACCCCTCCAGGGATTCACCCCTCCACTTT
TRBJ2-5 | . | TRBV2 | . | CASSEGAKETQYF | TGTGCCAGCAGTGAAGGCGCGAAAGAGACCCAGTACTTC
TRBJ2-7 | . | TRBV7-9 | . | CASTKDSQGSSYEQYF | TGTGCCAGCACCAAAGACTCCCAGGGGAGCTCCTACGAGCAGTACTTC
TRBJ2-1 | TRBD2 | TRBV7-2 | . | CASSNLAGTEQFF | TGTGCCAGCAGCAACCTAGCGGGAACTGAGCAGTTCTTC
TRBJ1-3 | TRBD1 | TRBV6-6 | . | CASSRQGEGTGNTIYF | TGTGCCAGCAGTCGACAGGGAGAGGGTACTGGAAACACCATATATTTT
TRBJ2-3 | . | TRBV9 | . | CASSLPGPSSDTQYF | TGTGCCAGCAGCCTTCCGGGTCCCTCCTCAGATACGCAGTATTTT
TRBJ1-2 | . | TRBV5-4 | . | CASSLAQEAAYLF | TGTGCCAGCAGCTTGGCCCAGGAGGCAGCCTACCTTTTC
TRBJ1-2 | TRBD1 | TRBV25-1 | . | CASRRTGGYGYTF | TGTGCCAGCAGGAGGACAGGGGGCTATGGCTACACCTTC
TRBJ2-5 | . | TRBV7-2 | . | CASSPRAGLKTQYF | TGTGCCAGCAGCCCCCGGGCAGGGCTCAAGACCCAGTACTTC
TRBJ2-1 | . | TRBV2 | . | CASSVFKRAFDEQFF | TGTGCCAGCAGTGTGTTTAAGCGGGCGTTTGATGAGCAGTTCTTC
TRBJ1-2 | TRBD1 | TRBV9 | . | CASSVIQGDGYTF | TGTGCCAGCAGCGTCATCCAGGGGGATGGCTACACCTTC
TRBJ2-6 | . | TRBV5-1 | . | CASSLAPGVEISGANVLTF | TGCGCCAGCAGCTTGGCCCCGGGAGTTGAGATTTCTGGGGCCAACGTCCTGACTTTC
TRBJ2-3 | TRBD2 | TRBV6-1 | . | CASSLAGIADTQYF | TGTGCCAGCAGTTTAGCGGGGATTGCAGATACGCAGTATTTT
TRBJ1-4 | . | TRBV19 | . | CASSIGQGGEKLFF | TGTGCCAGTAGTATCGGGCAGGGAGGTGAAAAACTGTTTTTT
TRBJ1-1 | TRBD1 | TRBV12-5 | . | CASMGQGATEAFF | TGTGCTAGTATGGGACAGGGGGCCACTGAAGCTTTCTTT
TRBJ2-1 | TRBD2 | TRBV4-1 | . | CASSYPGLVTNEQFF | TGCGCCAGCAGCTATCCAGGACTAGTAACCAATGAGCAGTTCTTC
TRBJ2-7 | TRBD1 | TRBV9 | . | CASSVGTGGPYEQYF | TGTGCCAGCAGCGTCGGGACAGGGGGACCCTACGAGCAGTACTTC
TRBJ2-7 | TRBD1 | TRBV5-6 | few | CASTVRVRNRGPYEQYF | TGTGCCAGCACCGTCCGAGTACGGAACAGGGGGCCCTACGAGCAGTACTTC
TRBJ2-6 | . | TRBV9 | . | CASSVSDSSGANVLTF | TGTGCCAGCAGCGTGTCGGACAGCTCTGGGGCCAACGTCCTGACTTTC
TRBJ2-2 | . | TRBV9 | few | CASSVAPTGNTGELFF | TGTGCCAGCAGCGTAGCCCCGACAGGGAACACCGGGGAGCTGTTTTTT
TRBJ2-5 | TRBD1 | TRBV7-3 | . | CASSKEPGGRQETQYF | TGTGCCAGCAGCAAAGAACCAGGGGGCAGACAAGAGACCCAGTACTTC
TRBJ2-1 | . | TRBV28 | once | CASSSKSSSYNEQFF | TGTGCCAGCAGTTCCAAGTCGAGCTCCTACAATGAGCAGTTCTTC
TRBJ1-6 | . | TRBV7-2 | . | CASSLERGSPLHF | TGTGCCAGCAGCTTGGAAAGAGGGTCACCCCTCCACTTT
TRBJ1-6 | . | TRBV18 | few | CASSGSNSPLHF | TGTGCCAGCTCGGGCAGTAATTCACCCCTCCACTTT
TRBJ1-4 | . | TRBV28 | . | CASSLIGEKLFF | TGTGCCAGCAGTTTGATCGGTGAAAAACTGTTTTTT
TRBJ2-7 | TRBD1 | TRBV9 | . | CASSVAAGGSYEQYF | TGTGCCAGCAGCGTAGCGGCAGGGGGCTCCTACGAGCAGTACTTC
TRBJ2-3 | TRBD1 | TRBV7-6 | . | CASSQGTGGPVDTQYF | TGTGCCAGCAGCCAGGGGACAGGGGGCCCTGTAGATACGCAGTATTTT
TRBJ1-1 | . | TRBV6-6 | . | CASKKQGLNTEAFF | TGTGCCAGCAAAAAACAGGGCTTGAACACTGAAGCTTTCTTT
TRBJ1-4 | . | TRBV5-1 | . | CASSDAQGVGEKLFF | TGCGCCAGCAGCGACGCACAGGGTGTGGGGGAAAAACTGTTTTTT